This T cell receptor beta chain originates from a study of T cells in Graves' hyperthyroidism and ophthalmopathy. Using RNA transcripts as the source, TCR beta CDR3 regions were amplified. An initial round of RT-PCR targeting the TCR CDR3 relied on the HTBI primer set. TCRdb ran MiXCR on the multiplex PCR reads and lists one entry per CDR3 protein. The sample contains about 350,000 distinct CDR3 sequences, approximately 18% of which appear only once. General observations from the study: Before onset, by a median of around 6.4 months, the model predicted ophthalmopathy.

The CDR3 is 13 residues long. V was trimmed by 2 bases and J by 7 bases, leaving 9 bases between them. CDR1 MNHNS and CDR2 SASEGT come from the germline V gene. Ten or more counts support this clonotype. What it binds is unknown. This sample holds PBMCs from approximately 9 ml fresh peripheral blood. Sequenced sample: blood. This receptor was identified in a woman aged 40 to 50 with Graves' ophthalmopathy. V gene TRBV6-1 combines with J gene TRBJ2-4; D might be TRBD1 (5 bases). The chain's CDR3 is CASSESGRNIQYF. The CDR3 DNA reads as TGTGCCAGCAGTGAATCAGGGCGGAACATTCAGTACTTC.